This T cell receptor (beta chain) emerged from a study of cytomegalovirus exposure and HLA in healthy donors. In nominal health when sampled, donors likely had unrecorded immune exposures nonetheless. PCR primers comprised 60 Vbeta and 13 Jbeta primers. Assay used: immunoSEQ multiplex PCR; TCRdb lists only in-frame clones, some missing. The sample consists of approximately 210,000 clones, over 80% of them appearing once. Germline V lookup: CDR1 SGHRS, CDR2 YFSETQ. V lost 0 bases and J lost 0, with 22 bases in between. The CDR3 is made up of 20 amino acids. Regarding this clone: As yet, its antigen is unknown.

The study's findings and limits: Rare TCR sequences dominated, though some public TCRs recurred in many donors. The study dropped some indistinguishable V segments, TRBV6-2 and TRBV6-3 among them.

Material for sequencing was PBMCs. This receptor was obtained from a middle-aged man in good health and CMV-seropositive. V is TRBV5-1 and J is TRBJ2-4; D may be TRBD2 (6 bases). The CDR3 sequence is CASSLASGTSLAVAKNIQYF. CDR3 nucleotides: TGCGCCAGCAGCTTGGCCTCCGGGACTTCCCTAGCCGTAGCCAAAAACATTCAGTACTTC.